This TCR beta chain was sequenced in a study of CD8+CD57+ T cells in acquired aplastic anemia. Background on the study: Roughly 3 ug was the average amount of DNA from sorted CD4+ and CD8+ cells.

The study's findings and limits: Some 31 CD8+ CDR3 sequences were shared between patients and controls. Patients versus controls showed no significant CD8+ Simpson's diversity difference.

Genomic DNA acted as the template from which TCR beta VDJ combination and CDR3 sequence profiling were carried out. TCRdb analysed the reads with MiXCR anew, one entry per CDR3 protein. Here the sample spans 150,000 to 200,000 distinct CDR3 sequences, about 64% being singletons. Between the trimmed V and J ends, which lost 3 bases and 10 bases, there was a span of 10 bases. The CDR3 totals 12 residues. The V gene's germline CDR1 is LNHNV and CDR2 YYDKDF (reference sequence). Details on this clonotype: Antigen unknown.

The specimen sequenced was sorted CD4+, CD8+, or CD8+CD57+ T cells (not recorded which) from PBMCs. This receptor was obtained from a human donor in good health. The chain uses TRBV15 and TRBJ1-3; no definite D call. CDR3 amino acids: CATSSGLGTIYF. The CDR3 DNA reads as TGTGCCACCAGCAGTGGCTTAGGGACCATATATTTT.